This T cell receptor (beta chain) was identified during a study of T-cell reconstitution after alpha-beta-depleted transplantation in children. Unique molecular identifiers featured in how the TCRbeta library was prepared. TCRdb reprocessed the PCR reads with MiXCR, giving one entry per CDR3 protein. The table has around 600,000 distinct CDR3 sequences, 23% seen once. This clonotype was found once. Its antigen is as yet unknown. Study outcomes and limitations: Elevated TCRbeta diversity at day 60 was traced, in some patients, to surviving recipient T cells and thymic progenitors. Several hundred expanded graft clones reportedly supplied alpha-beta T cells about two months after transplant. T-cell numbers and diversity one year post-transplant derived largely from freshly generated T cells.

From germline, CDR1 is MNHEY and CDR2 SVGAGI. Trimming pared 0 bases from V and 0 bases from J, leaving 8 bases between. This CDR3 spans 16 amino acids. This chain connects TRBV6-5 to TRBJ2-2; D not certain. This TCR derives from a boy younger than two who had a stem cell transplant for acute myeloid leukemia, so the T cells may come from the graft donor. This sample comprised PBMCs, mostly from graft donor cells, obtained 360 days after TCRalphabeta/CD19-depleted stem cell transplant. CDR3 sequence reads: CASSYSGPPNTGELFF. CDR3 DNA sequence: TGTGCCAGCAGTTACTCGGGCCCCCCGAACACCGGGGAGCTGTTTTTT.